The 18 T cell receptor beta chains below were found in one sample sequenced in a study of cytomegalovirus exposure and HLA in healthy donors. The study ran its PCR with 60 Vbeta and 13 Jbeta primers. TCRdb's table, derived via immunoSEQ multiplex PCR, lists solely in-frame clones and lacks some. The sample has approximately 140,000 clones, approximately 80% seen once. What was sequenced was PBMCs. These receptors were obtained from a man aged 40-49 years in good health and CMV-seronegative.

This clone was recorded once. This rearrangement joins TRBV2 to TRBJ2-3, with 8 bases matching TRBD1. CDR3 length: 11 amino acids. Germline V lookup: CDR1 SNHLY, CDR2 FYNNEI. With 5 bases clipped from V and 14 bases from J, the junction kept 6 bases outside the gene matches. The CDR3: CASSTGTGLYF. CDR3 DNA: TGTGCCAGCAGTACCGGGACAGGTCTGTATTTT.

The chain employs TRBV7-9 and TRBJ2-1, with TRBD2 matching over 14 bases. The V and J ends lost 6 bases and 10 bases, in that order; junction bases with no gene match: 11. CDR1 and CDR2 from the germline V gene are SEHNR and FQNEAQ (reference sequence). The CDR3 length is 16 residues. For the CDR3, the DNA is TGTGCCAGCAGATCTCTACCGGGACTAGCGGGGGAGGAGCAGTTCTTC. Its translation is CASRSLPGLAGEEQFF.

This clone was seen more than once but under ten times. The chain carries TRBV28 and TRBJ2-5; 9 bases match TRBD2. V shed 6 bases and J 4 bases; nucleotides not matched to a gene: 6. The CDR3 covers 14 residues. From germline, CDR1 is MDHEN and CDR2 SYDVKM. CDR3 in amino acids: CASSLIAGVETQYF. The CDR3, as DNA: TGTGCCAGCAGCCTCATAGCGGGAGTAGAGACCCAGTACTTC.

This clone was picked up one time. The chain is built from TRBV9 and TRBJ2-2; D unresolved. V lost 0 bases and J lost 2, with 17 bases in between. This CDR3 region has 18 residues. Germline lookup yields CDR1 SGDLS and CDR2 YYNGEE. CDR3 sequence: CASSVDSLPGSNTGELFF. As DNA, the CDR3 is TGTGCCAGCAGCGTAGATTCCCTCCCGGGTTCTAACACCGGGGAGCTGTTTTTT.

The gene calls are TRBV18 and TRBJ2-7, with D tentatively TRBD1 (6 bases). CDR1 KGHSH and CDR2 LQKENI come from the germline V gene. V gave up 0 bases and J gave up 4 bases, with 10 bases separating them. The CDR3 loop spans 14 amino acids. CDR3 coding DNA: TGTGCCAGCTCACCACCGGGGGCGCGGTACGAGCAGTACTTC. This encodes CASSPPGARYEQYF.

The chain recombines TRBV5-1 with TRBJ2-5, with 14 bases aligning to TRBD2. The DNA matches TRBJ2-7 better at its end, which makes the J call doubtful. Germline V gives CDR1 SGHRS, CDR2 YFSETQ. The length of the CDR3 is 15 residues. CDR3 sequence: CASSGTSGSLNEQYF. In DNA form, the CDR3 reads TGCGCCAGCAGCGGGACTAGCGGGAGTCTCAACGAGCAGTACTTC.

This chain joins TRBV11-2 and TRBJ2-7, with D perhaps TRBD2 (6 bases). CDR3 length: 14 amino acids. Per germline, CDR1 SGHAT and CDR2 FQNNGV. V lost 1 base and J lost 5, with 12 bases in between. Written as DNA, the CDR3 is TGTGCCAGCAGCTTAGGCCTGGGGGGTGACGAGCAGTACTTC. Protein: CASSLGLGGDEQYF.

As regards this clone: This CDR3 is also generated by other DNA sequences in the sample. The rearrangement links TRBV28 to TRBJ2-3, with a possible D match to TRBD1 (5 bases). The CDR3 loop spans 14 amino acids. Germline V gives CDR1 MDHEN, CDR2 SYDVKM. V gave up 3 bases and J gave up 3 bases, with 10 bases separating them. CDR3 nucleotide sequence: TGTGCCAGCAGTTTCTTGGCAGGGACAGATACGCAGTATTTT. This codes for CASSFLAGTDTQYF.

V gene TRBV18 combines with J gene TRBJ2-3; TRBD1 matches at 7 bases. Looked up from germline, CDR1 is KGHSH and CDR2 is LQKENI. V lost 3 bases and J lost 5; bases outside the gene matches: 11. The CDR3 contains 16 residues. The CDR3 spells CASSPGKGAGGDTQYF. The CDR3 bases are TGTGCCAGCTCACCGGGGAAGGGGGCAGGCGGAGATACGCAGTATTTT.

The chain couples TRBV7-9 to TRBJ2-2; D remains ambiguous. This CDR3 has 12 residues. V lost 2 bases and J 6 bases, leaving 4 bases between the germline ends. In germline, CDR1 is SEHNR, CDR2 FQNEAQ (reference sequence). The CDR3 protein is CASSLPPGELFF. The DNA of the CDR3 is TGTGCCAGCAGCTTACCTCCCGGGGAGCTGTTTTTT. Using reference TRBV7-9 and TRBJ2-2 for the parts outside the CDR3, the full variable domain is DTGVSQNPRHKITKRGQNVTFRCDPISEHNRLYWYRQTLGQGPEFLTYFQNEAQLEKSRLLSDRFSAERPKGSFSTLEIQRTEQGDSAMYLCASSLPPGELFFGEGSRLTVL.

CDR3 amino acids: CASSPGGDYEQYF. Here the CDR3 DNA reads TGCGCCAGCAGCCCGGGGGGTGACTACGAGCAGTACTTC. The chain has TRBV5-1 and TRBJ2-7; 7 nucleotides line up with TRBD2. The CDR3 has 13 residues. Germline-derived CDR1 and CDR2 are SGHRS and YFSETQ. J was trimmed by 3 bases and V by 4 bases; bases with no gene match: 4.

CDR3 sequence (DNA): TGCGCCAGCAGGATGGACAGGGTGGAGACCCAGTACTTC. It translates to CASRMDRVETQYF. The chain couples TRBV5-1 to TRBJ2-5, with TRBD1 identical over 8 bases. This CDR3 region has 13 residues. V shed 5 bases and J 5 bases; nucleotides not matched to a gene: 5. Germline CDR1 and CDR2: SGHRS and YFSETQ.

This clone has a handful of counts. The rearrangement uses TRBV13 and TRBJ1-1; no definite D call. CDR1 is PRHDT and CDR2 is FYEKMQ in the germline V gene (reference sequence). This CDR3 region has 16 residues. Trimming pared 5 bases from V and 0 bases from J, leaving 16 bases between. For the CDR3, the DNA is TGTGCCAGCAGCGTCTCTGCGGTGTACATGAACACTGAAGCTTTCTTT. It is translated as CASSVSAVYMNTEAFF.

This chain's CDR3 is CASSSPSGSGNFGKNIQYF. The CDR3 nucleotides are TGTGCCAGCAGTTCTCCTAGCGGGAGTGGGAATTTTGGCAAAAACATTCAGTACTTC. The chain is built from TRBV11-2 and TRBJ2-4; TRBD2 agrees at 10 bases. J gave up 3 bases and V 6 bases, and 17 bases lay outside the gene matches. The CDR3 is 19 amino acids. Germline values: CDR1 SGHAT, CDR2 FQNNGV.

The chain has TRBV30 and TRBJ2-7; 8 bases align to TRBD2. CDR3 length equals 15 residues. Germline V gene sequence: CDR1 GTSNPN, CDR2 SVGIG (reference sequence). Trimming took 1 base from V and 5 from J; bases not matched to a gene: 10. The CDR3 region has the DNA TGTGCCTGGAGTGCCGGGGGGGCCGGTCGGAACGAGCAGTACTTC. Its protein product is CAWSAGGAGRNEQYF.

The chain recombines TRBV5-4 with TRBJ2-1; no reliable D call. The germline V gene encodes CDR1 SGHNT and CDR2 YYREEE (reference sequence). This CDR3 is 14 amino acids long. V shed 2 bases and J shed 4 bases, with 10 bases lying between them. This CDR3 reads CASSFERQYNEQFF. The CDR3 nucleotides read TGTGCCAGCAGCTTCGAACGACAATACAATGAGCAGTTCTTC.

The chain recombines TRBV2 with TRBJ2-3; 9 bases agree with TRBD2. The V segment lost 7 bases and the J segment 2 bases; nucleotides outside the gene matches: 7. This CDR3 is 15 amino acids long. Germline V gives CDR1 SNHLY, CDR2 FYNNEI. The CDR3 loop is CASTAAGGLTDTQYF. The CDR3 nucleotides read TGTGCCAGCACGGCAGCGGGGGGACTCACAGATACGCAGTATTTT. Looking up the rest from reference TRBV2 and TRBJ2-3 gives the full variable domain: EPEVTQTPSHQVTQMGQEVILRCVPISNHLYFYWYRQILGQKVEFLVSFYNNEISEKSEIFDDQFSVERPDGSNFTLKIRSTKLEDSAMYFCASTAAGGLTDTQYFGPGTRLTVL.

V is TRBV5-4 and J is TRBJ1-1; 11 bases fit TRBD1. J lost 7 bases, V lost 3 bases, and 11 bases had no gene match. Germline V gives CDR1 SGHNT, CDR2 YYREEE (reference sequence). The CDR3 has 16 residues. CDR3 nucleotides: TGTGCCAGCAGCTCGAGGACAGGGGGCCGCTTGGATGAAGCTTTCTTT. Residues: CASSSRTGGRLDEAFF.